This TCR beta chain was sequenced for a study of graft-versus-host responses after intestinal transplantation. Across the whole study: Tacrolimus and steroids were given for about three years to all recipients after anti-thymocyte globulin induction. Study-wide results and caveats: Ileal or blood samples showed some GvH clones first, and such clones were also found in recipient marrow. Patients who carried graft-donor T cell macrochimerism also had high graft-versus-host to host-versus-graft clonal ratios in their allografts.

Germline CDR1 reads MNHEY; CDR2 reads SVGAGI. Between the trimmed V and J ends, which lost 1 base and 8 bases, there was a span of 11 bases. The CDR3 sequence is 13 residues long. This table comes from immunoSEQ multiplex PCR, and its TCRdb copy is limited to in-frame clones, with some not included. The sample records some 83,000 clones, 75% to 95% being singletons. With respect to this clone: Its antigen is unknown.

This sequence joins TRBV6-5 and TRBJ1-2; no firm D call. The input for sequencing was unstimulated CD4+ T cells sorted from spleen or lymph node cells, taken before intestinal transplant. The sequence was collected from a human donor who received an intestinal transplant. For the CDR3, the DNA is TGTGCCAGCAGTTACTATGGCCTCTGGGGCTACACCTTC. Protein: CASSYYGLWGYTF.